Judged by frequency, the clone carrying this T cell receptor beta chain is medium-sized. Antigen unknown. The entry originates in a study of T cell clusters in autoimmune cytopenias. The CDR3 length is 13 residues. Germline CDR1 is SGHAT and CDR2 is FQDESV (reference sequence). TRB rearrangements were amplified by touch-down multiplex PCR with mixed TRB-A/B primers. From the multiplex PCR reads, TCRdb lists one entry per CDR3 protein and no DNA. The listing records about 5,900 distinct CDR3 sequences. Roughly 38,000 genome equivalents of blood DNA were amplified for TRB. Study-wide findings and caveats: TRB repertoire shifts in secondary cytopenia and chronic lymphocytic leukemia mostly reflected lymphoma, not autoimmunity. The T cell clusters came from computational analysis alone and lack functional validation. Compared with active autoimmune hepatitis patients, healthy donors showed approximately 2.7-fold more exclusive TRB clusters. Comparing secondary cytopenia with chronic lymphocytic leukemia showed no cluster-lack signature, apparently masked by lymphoma repertoire.

Sequencing was carried out using peripheral blood. The clonotype was recovered from a human donor with an autoimmune cytopenia or autoimmune hepatitis (not recorded which). This chain links TRBV11-1 with TRBJ2-2. Here the CDR3 reads CASSLQEFGELFF.